There are a few counts of the clone carrying this T cell receptor beta chain. Its antigen is as yet unknown. The data belong to a study of cytomegalovirus exposure and HLA in healthy donors. In the study overall: The study placed 80% to 90% of its 350 to 400 genotyped donors in the Caucasian-associated ancestry cluster. Study results and limitations: TCR beta V- and J-gene trimming, according to a later analysis, was linked to a missense DCLRE1C variant. Cytomegalovirus association was assigned to about 150 TCR beta chains.

PCR primers comprised 60 Vbeta and 13 Jbeta primers. The data were produced by immunoSEQ multiplex PCR, yet TCRdb's version contains in-frame clones alone and is incomplete. In the table there are 100,000 to 150,000 clones, 70% to 75% of which are singletons. This receptor was identified in a woman between 40 and 55 years old in good health and CMV-seronegative. Sequenced sample: PBMCs.

The CDR3 is CASSPNRGQETQYF. Here the CDR3 DNA reads TGTGCCAGCAGCCCCAACAGGGGTCAAGAGACCCAGTACTTC. The chain recombines TRBV7-9 with TRBJ2-5; TRBD1 aligns across 7 bases. This CDR3 is built from 14 residues. The germline V gene encodes CDR1 SEHNR and CDR2 FQNEAQ (reference sequence). V gave up 5 bases and J gave up 2 bases; unmatched junction bases: 5.